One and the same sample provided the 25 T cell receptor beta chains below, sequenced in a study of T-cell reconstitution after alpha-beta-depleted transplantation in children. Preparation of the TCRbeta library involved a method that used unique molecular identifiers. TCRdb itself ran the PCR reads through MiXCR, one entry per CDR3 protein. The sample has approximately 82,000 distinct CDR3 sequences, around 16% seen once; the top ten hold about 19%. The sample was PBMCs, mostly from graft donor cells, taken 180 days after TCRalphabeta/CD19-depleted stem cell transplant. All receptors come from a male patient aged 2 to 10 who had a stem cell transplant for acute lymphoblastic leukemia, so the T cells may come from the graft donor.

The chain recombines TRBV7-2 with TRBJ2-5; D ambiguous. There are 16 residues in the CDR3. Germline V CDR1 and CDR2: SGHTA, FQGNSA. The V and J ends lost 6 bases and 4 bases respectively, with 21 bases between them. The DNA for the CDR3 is TGTGCCAGCAGTCAGAAGGCCTCGACCCTGGGAGAGACCCAGTACTTC. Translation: CASSQKASTLGETQYF.

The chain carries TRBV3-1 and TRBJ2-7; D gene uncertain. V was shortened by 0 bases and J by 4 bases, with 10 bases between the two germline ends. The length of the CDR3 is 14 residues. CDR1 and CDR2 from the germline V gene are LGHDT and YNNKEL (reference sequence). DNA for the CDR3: TGTGCCAGCAGCCAAGACCCGGGTGGGTACGAGCAGTACTTC. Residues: CASSQDPGGYEQYF.

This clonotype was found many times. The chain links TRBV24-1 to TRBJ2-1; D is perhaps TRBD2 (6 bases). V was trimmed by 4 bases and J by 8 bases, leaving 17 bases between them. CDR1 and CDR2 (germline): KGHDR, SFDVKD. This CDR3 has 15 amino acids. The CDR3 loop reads CATSDRGTPFYEQFF. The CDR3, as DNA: TGTGCCACCAGTGACCGCGGGACTCCCTTCTATGAGCAGTTCTTC.

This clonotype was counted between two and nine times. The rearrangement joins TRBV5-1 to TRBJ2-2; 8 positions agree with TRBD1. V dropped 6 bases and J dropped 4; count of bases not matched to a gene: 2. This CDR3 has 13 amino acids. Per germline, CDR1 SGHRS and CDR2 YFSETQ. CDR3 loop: CASTTGGTGELFF. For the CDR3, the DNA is TGCGCCAGCACCACAGGGGGCACCGGGGAGCTGTTTTTT.

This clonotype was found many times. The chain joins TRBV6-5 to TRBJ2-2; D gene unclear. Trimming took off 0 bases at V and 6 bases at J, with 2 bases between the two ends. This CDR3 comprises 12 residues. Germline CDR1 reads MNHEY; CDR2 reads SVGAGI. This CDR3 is CASSYSPGELFF. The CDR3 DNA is TGTGCCAGCAGTTACTCGCCCGGGGAGCTGTTTTTT.

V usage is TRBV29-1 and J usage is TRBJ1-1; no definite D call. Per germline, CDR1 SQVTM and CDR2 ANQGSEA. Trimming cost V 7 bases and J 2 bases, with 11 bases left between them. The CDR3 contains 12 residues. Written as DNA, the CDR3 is TGCAGCGCCCTTGATGGCAACACTGAAGCTTTCTTT. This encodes CSALDGNTEAFF. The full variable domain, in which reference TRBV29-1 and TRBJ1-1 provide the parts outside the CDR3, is SAVISQKPSRDICQRGTSLTIQCQVDSQVTMMFWYRQQPGQSLTLIATANQGSEATYESGFVIDKFPISRPNLTFSTLTVSNMSPEDSSIYLCSALDGNTEAFFGQGTRLTVV.

Written as DNA, the CDR3 is TGTGCCAGCAGGCGACCGGGACGGGGTACCTACGAGCAGTACTTC. It is translated as CASRRPGRGTYEQYF. The V and J genes are TRBV6-1 and TRBJ2-7; D is possibly TRBD1 or TRBD2 (5 bases each). Per the germline V gene, CDR1 is MNHNS and CDR2 is SASEGT. The length of the CDR3 is 15 residues. With 6 bases removed from V and 2 bases from J, the gap between germline ends came to 17 bases.

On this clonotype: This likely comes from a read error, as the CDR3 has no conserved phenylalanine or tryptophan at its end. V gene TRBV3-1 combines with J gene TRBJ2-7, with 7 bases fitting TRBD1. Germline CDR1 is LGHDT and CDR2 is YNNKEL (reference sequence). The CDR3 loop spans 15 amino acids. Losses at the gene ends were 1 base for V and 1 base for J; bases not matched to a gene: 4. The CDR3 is CASSQVPGQSYEQYS. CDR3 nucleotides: TGTGCCAGCAGCCAAGTCCCGGGACAGTCCTACGAGCAGTACTCC.

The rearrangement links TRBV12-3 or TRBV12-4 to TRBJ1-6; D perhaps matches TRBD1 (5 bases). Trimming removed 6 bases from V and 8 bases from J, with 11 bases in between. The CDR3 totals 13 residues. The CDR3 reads CASSLRRDSPLHF. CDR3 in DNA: TGTGCCAGCAGCCTACGCAGGGATTCACCCCTCCACTTT.

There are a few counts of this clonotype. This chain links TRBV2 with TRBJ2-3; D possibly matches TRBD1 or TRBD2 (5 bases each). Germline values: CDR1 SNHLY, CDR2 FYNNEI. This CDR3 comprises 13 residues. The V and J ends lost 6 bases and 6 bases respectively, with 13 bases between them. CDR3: CASSGPGRDTQYF. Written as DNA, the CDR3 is TGTGCCAGCAGCGGGCCGGGACGGGATACGCAGTATTTT.

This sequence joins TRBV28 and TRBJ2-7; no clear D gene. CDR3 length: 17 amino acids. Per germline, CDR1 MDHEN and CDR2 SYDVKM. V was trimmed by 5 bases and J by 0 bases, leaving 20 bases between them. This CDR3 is CASSPPRGGYASYEQYF. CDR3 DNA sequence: TGTGCCAGCAGTCCCCCACGCGGTGGGTACGCCTCCTACGAGCAGTACTTC.

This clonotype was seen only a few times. In DNA form, the CDR3 reads TGTGCCAGCAGTCTGGCCGCTTGCGACAGGGACCTCTACGAGCAGTACTTC. This codes for CASSLAACDRDLYEQYF. The chain uses TRBV27 and TRBJ2-7; 7 bases are shared with TRBD1. Trimming cost V 5 bases and J 3 bases; bases outside gene matches: 16. The length of the CDR3 is 17 residues. CDR1 and CDR2 from the germline V gene are MNHEY and SMNVEV (reference sequence).

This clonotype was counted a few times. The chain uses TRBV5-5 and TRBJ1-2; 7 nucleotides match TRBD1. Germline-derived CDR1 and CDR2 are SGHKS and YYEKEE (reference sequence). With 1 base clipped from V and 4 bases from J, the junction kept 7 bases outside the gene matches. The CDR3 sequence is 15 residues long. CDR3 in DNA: TGTGCCAGCAGCTTGTTACAGGGGAAGGGCTATGGCTACACCTTC. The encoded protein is CASSLLQGKGYGYTF.

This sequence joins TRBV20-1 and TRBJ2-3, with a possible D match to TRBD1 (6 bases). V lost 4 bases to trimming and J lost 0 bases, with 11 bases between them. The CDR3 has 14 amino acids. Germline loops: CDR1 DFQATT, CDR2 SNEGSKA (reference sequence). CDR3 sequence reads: CSATRTVSTDTQYF. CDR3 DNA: TGCAGTGCTACAAGGACAGTTAGCACAGATACGCAGTATTTT.

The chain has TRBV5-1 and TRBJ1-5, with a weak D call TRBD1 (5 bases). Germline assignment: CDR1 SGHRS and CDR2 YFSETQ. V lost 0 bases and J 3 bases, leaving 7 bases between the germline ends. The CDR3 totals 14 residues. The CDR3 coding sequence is TGCGCCAGCAGCTTGGCTGGGGCCAATCAGCCCCAGCATTTT. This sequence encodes CASSLAGANQPQHF.

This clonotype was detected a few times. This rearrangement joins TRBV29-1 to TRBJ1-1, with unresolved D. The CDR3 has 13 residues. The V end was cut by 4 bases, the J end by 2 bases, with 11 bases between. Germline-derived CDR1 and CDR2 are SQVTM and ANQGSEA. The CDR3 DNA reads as TGCAGCGTTGGTACAGTGATCAACACTGAAGCTTTCTTT. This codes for CSVGTVINTEAFF. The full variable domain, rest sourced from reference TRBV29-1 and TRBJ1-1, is SAVISQKPSRDICQRGTSLTIQCQVDSQVTMMFWYRQQPGQSLTLIATANQGSEATYESGFVIDKFPISRPNLTFSTLTVSNMSPEDSSIYLCSVGTVINTEAFFGQGTRLTVV.

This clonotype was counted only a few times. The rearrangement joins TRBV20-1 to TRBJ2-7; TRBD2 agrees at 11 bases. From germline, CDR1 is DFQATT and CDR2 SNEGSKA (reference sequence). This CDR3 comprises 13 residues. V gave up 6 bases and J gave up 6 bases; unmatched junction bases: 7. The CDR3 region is CSARTSGSLEQYF. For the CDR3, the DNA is TGCAGTGCGAGGACTAGCGGGTCCCTCGAGCAGTACTTC.

The CDR3 region has the DNA TGTGCCAGCAGCCAAGATCCTCAGAGCGTGGGATTCTTT. Amino acids: CASSQDPQSVGFF. The chain joins TRBV3-1 to TRBJ1-1, with no clear D. Germline V gives CDR1 LGHDT, CDR2 YNNKEL (reference sequence). Trimming left V 0 bases short and J 14 bases short, with 16 bases between. The CDR3 covers 13 residues.

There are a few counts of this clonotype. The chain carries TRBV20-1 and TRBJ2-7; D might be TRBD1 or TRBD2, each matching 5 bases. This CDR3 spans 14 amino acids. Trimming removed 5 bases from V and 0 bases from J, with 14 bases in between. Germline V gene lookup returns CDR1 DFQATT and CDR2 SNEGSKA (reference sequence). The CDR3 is CSAPLTDYSYEQYF. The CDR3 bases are TGCAGTGCTCCCCTGACAGACTACTCCTACGAGCAGTACTTC.

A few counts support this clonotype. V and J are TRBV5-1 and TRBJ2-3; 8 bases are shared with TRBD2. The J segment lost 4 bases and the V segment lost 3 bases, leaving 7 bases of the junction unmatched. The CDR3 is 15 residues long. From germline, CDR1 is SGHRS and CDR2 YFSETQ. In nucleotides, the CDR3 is TGCGCCAGCAGCTCCGCGGGGGGCCGGGCAGATACGCAGTATTTT. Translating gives CASSSAGGRADTQYF.

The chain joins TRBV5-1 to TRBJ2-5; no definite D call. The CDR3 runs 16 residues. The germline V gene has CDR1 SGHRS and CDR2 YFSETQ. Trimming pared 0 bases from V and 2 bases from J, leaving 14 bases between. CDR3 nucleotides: TGCGCCAGCAGCTTGGCATGGACGCGATCTCAAGAGACCCAGTACTTC. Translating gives CASSLAWTRSQETQYF.

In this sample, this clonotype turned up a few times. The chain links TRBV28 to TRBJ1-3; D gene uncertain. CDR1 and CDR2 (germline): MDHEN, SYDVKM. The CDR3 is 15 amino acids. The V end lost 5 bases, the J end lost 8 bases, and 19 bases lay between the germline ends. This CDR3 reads CASSLPGPTKDTIYF. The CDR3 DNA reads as TGTGCCAGCAGTCTCCCGGGCCCTACCAAGGACACCATATATTTT.

CDR3 region: CARSVQGLNTEAFF. The CDR3 region has the DNA TGTGCCAGAAGCGTACAGGGCTTGAACACTGAAGCTTTCTTT. The gene calls are TRBV5-3 and TRBJ1-1; TRBD1 is a possible D gene (6 bases). TRBV5-3 is given ORF status, its function remaining uncertain. CDR3 length equals 14 residues. V lost 4 bases to trimming and J lost 0 bases, with 10 bases between them.

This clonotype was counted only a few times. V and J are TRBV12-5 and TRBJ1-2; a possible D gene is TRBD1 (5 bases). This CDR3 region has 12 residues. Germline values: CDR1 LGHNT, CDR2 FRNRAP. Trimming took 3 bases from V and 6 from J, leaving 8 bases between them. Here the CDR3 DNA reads TGTGCTAGTGGTTTAGGAGGGGATGGCTACACCTTC. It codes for CASGLGGDGYTF. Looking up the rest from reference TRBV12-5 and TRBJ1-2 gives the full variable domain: DARVTQTPRHKVTEMGQEVTMRCQPILGHNTVFWYRQTMMQGLELLAYFRNRAPLDDSGMPKDRFSAEMPDATLATLKIQPSEPRDSAVYFCASGLGGDGYTFGSGTRLTVV.

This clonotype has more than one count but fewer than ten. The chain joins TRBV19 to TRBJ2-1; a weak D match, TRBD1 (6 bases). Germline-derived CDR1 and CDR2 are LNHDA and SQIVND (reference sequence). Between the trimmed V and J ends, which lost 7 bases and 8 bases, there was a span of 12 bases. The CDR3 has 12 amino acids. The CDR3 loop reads CASMGAGDEQFF. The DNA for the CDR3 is TGTGCCAGTATGGGGGCCGGGGATGAGCAGTTCTTC.